Reported below is one TCR beta chain. Its specificity is unknown. The sample originates from a study of metastatic and nonmetastatic thyroid tumors. Study details: For malignant and benign thyroid patients, tumor or nodule tissue and blood were the sources whose repertoires were compared. Study-wide results and caveats: It was reportedly found that TCR beta diversity was significantly higher in malignant thyroid tumors than in benign nodules, a difference seen in both blood and tumor samples.

Ahead of thyroid surgery, no patient had received treatment of any kind. The CDR3 is 14 residues long. With 3 bases removed from V and 0 bases from J, the gap between germline ends came to 8 bases. Looked up from germline, CDR1 is KGHDR and CDR2 is SFDVKD. Authors' data handling: A classifier for distant metastasis in papillary thyroid cancer was constructed using CDR3 differences observed across clinicopathological groups. TCRdb recomputed clones from the PCR reads via MiXCR. TCRdb assigned the V and J calls; the authors' analysis was not used. The table shows 3,500 to 5,000 clones, with approximately 40% occurring only once.

V gene TRBV24-1 combines with J gene TRBJ2-7, with D maybe TRBD1 (5 bases). The TCR originated in a male donor with papillary thyroid cancer or a benign thyroid nodule (not recorded which). Some clones in this sample may be carry-over from other donors' samples. Sequenced material: tumor tissue. In DNA, the CDR3 is TGTGCCACCAGTGATAGGGGAACCTCCTACGAGCAGTACTTC. Translating gives CATSDRGTSYEQYF.